These 20 T cell receptor beta chains came from one sample sequenced in a study of technical replicates of blood from several donors. Generated by immunoSEQ multiplex PCR, the TCRdb table keeps only in-frame clones and is missing some. This repertoire shows about 80,000 clones, about 89% found once; its top ten account for 0.35% to 0.45%. The sample comprised T cells isolated from PBMCs. These receptors all stem from a human donor in good health.

Turning to this clone: A read error may produce the germline difference seen at one junction end. This chain connects TRBV2 to TRBJ1-2; 8 bases line up with TRBD1. This CDR3 contains 12 residues. Per the germline V gene, CDR1 is SNHLY and CDR2 is FYNNEI. The CDR3 protein is CAGAGQAPKLFF. CDR3 in DNA: TGTGCCGGAGCGGGACAGGCGCCTAAACTCTTCTTC.

The V call is TRBV9, the J call TRBJ2-1; D remains ambiguous. This CDR3 has 11 amino acids. Trimming pared 0 bases from V and 9 bases from J, leaving 4 bases between. Germline V gives CDR1 SGDLS, CDR2 YYNGEE. The CDR3 bases are TGTGCCAGCAGCGTAGACAGTGAGCAGTTCTTC. Translating it yields CASSVDSEQFF.

The rearrangement links TRBV4-3 to TRBJ2-3; 10 nucleotides line up with TRBD2. This CDR3 comprises 16 residues. CDR1 LGHNA and CDR2 YSLEER come from the germline V gene. The ends lost 4 bases at V and 1 base at J; junction bases unmatched: 5. The CDR3 region has the DNA TGCGCCAGCAGCCCCCTCGGACTAGCGGGCACAGATACGCAGTATTTT. Translation: CASSPLGLAGTDTQYF.

The V call is TRBV28, the J call TRBJ2-5, with D tentatively TRBD2 (6 bases). This CDR3 is built from 13 residues. V lost 3 bases and J lost 5, with 10 bases in between. CDR1 and CDR2 (germline): MDHEN, SYDVKM. CDR3 DNA sequence: TGTGCCAGCAGTTTGCCGGGGAGGGAGACCCAGTACTTC. Residues: CASSLPGRETQYF.

This chain links TRBV7-9 with TRBJ1-3; D perhaps matches TRBD1 (5 bases). V lost 8 bases and J 1 base, leaving 9 bases between the germline ends. The length of the CDR3 is 13 residues. CDR1 is SEHNR and CDR2 is FQNEAQ in the germline V gene (reference sequence). The CDR3 coding sequence is TGTGCCAGCGCGACAGTTTCTGGAAACACCATATATTTT. As protein: CASATVSGNTIYF.

This clone was recorded once. This chain uses TRBV7-2 with TRBJ2-5; D perhaps matches TRBD2 (6 bases). CDR3 length: 14 residues. Trimming took 2 bases from V and 1 from J, leaving 8 bases between them. Per germline, CDR1 SGHTA and CDR2 FQGNSA. The CDR3: CASSLRDFQETQYF. CDR3 nucleotide sequence: TGTGCCAGCAGCTTACGGGACTTCCAAGAGACCCAGTACTTC.

The chain joins TRBV15 to TRBJ2-7; 9 nucleotides align to TRBD2. Germline V CDR1 and CDR2: LNHNV, YYDKDF (reference sequence). Trimming removed 6 bases from V and 5 bases from J; junction bases left unmatched: 8. The CDR3 spans 14 residues. The CDR3 here is CATRVAGENNEQYF. Written as DNA, the CDR3 is TGTGCCACCAGGGTAGCGGGAGAAAATAACGAGCAGTACTTC.

V is TRBV7-9 and J is TRBJ1-2, with 7 bases matching TRBD1. CDR3 length: 14 residues. The junction had 8 bases not matched to a gene; V was cut back by 6 bases and J by 4 bases. In germline, CDR1 is SEHNR, CDR2 FQNEAQ (reference sequence). The CDR3 DNA is TGTGCCAGCAGTCAAGGAGGGGGCAGCTATGGCTACACCTTC. Its protein is CASSQGGGSYGYTF.

The chain carries TRBV10-1 and TRBJ2-1; D is possibly TRBD1 (5 bases). CDR1 WNHNN and CDR2 SYGVQD come from the germline V gene (reference sequence). Between the trimmed V and J ends, which lost 4 bases and 7 bases, there was a span of 8 bases. The CDR3 loop spans 12 amino acids. CDR3 amino acids: CASSGRVNEQFF. DNA for the CDR3: TGCGCCAGCAGTGGCAGGGTAAATGAGCAGTTCTTC.

This clone was seen more than once but under ten times. The V and J genes are TRBV10-3 and TRBJ2-6, with D unclear. Per germline, CDR1 ENHRY and CDR2 SYGVKD. Trimming removed 6 bases from V and 6 bases from J, with 6 bases in between. This CDR3 has 12 residues. The CDR3 loop is CAISPLANVLTF. The CDR3 DNA sequence: TGTGCCATCAGCCCTTTGGCCAACGTCCTGACTTTC.

This chain uses TRBV6-5 with TRBJ2-5; D remains unclear. V lost 0 bases to trimming and J lost 5 bases, with 10 bases between them. The germline V gene has CDR1 MNHEY and CDR2 SVGAGI. This CDR3 comprises 14 residues. DNA for the CDR3: TGTGCCAGCAGTTACTCGACGCGGTGGGAGACCCAGTACTTC. Translated, it gives CASSYSTRWETQYF.

This chain connects TRBV5-6 to TRBJ1-2; D not certain. The V end was cut by 2 bases, the J end by 2 bases, with 13 bases between. Germline V gene data show CDR1 as SGHDT and CDR2 as YYEEEE. The CDR3 length is 15 residues. The CDR3 bases are TGTGCCAGCAGCTTCTACAGTGGTTTGAACTATGGCTACACCTTC. This codes for CASSFYSGLNYGYTF.

The chain joins TRBV4-2 to TRBJ1-2; perhaps TRBD1 as D (6 bases). CDR1 is LGHNA, CDR2 YNFKEQ, per germline. The CDR3 sequence is 16 residues long. V dropped 0 bases and J dropped 8 bases, with 19 bases sitting between them. The CDR3 loop reads CASSQDRDTQGGGYTF. Here the CDR3 DNA reads TGTGCCAGCAGCCAAGATCGGGACACACAAGGAGGAGGCTACACCTTC.

CDR3 residues: CASSLQGKATYEQYF. The CDR3 nucleotides read TGTGCCAGCAGCTTGCAGGGAAAAGCGACCTACGAGCAGTACTTC. V is TRBV7-2 and J is TRBJ2-7; possibly TRBD1 for D (5 bases). With 3 bases removed from V and 2 bases from J, the gap between germline ends came to 14 bases. The length of the CDR3 is 15 residues. Germline values: CDR1 SGHTA, CDR2 FQGNSA.

This chain joins TRBV9 and TRBJ1-1; 8 bases are a match to TRBD1. After removal of 3 bases from V and 11 bases from J, the junction contained 12 bases not matched to a gene. In germline, CDR1 is SGDLS, CDR2 YYNGEE. CDR3 length equals 14 residues. The CDR3 DNA reads TGTGCCAGCAGCGCAGGGGGCGAGGCGTCCCGCGCTTTCTTT. Translation gives CASSAGGEASRAFF.

The rearrangement links TRBV5-1 to TRBJ2-4; 8 nucleotides align to TRBD1. CDR3 length equals 16 residues. CDR1 and CDR2 (germline): SGHRS, YFSETQ. V was clipped by 4 bases and J by 0 bases; unmatched bases: 6. Here the CDR3 reads CASSEQGALAKNIQYF. CDR3 sequence (DNA): TGCGCCAGCAGCGAGCAGGGGGCTCTAGCCAAAAACATTCAGTACTTC.

The rearrangement uses TRBV6-1 and TRBJ1-1; TRBD1 matches 11 bases. V lost 8 bases to trimming and J lost 5 bases; unmatched junction nucleotides: 7. Germline V lookup: CDR1 MNHNS, CDR2 SASEGT. CDR3 size: 14 residues. DNA of the CDR3: TGTGCCAGCCCGGACAGGGGGCCTGAGACTGAAGCTTTCTTT. Amino acid sequence: CASPDRGPETEAFF.

V and J are TRBV28 and TRBJ2-4; 7 bases are shared with TRBD1. The CDR3 runs 16 residues. Germline V gene lookup returns CDR1 MDHEN and CDR2 SYDVKM. With 6 bases clipped from V and 9 bases from J, the junction kept 17 bases outside the gene matches. The CDR3 is CASSPMQGDSVVIQYF. Here the CDR3 DNA reads TGTGCCAGCAGCCCCATGCAGGGGGATTCGGTGGTCATTCAGTACTTC.

The DNA of the CDR3 is TGTGCCAGCAGTTTGGACAGCTTCTACGAGCAGTACTTC. Translation gives CASSLDSFYEQYF. The chain has TRBV28 and TRBJ2-7, with TRBD1 as a possible D gene (6 bases). Deletions cut 3 bases from V and 3 bases from J, with 9 bases between. The CDR3 consists of 13 residues. In germline, CDR1 is MDHEN, CDR2 SYDVKM.

With regard to this clone: Germline is not matched at one junction end, which may reflect a read error. The rearrangement uses TRBV7-7 and TRBJ2-7; no definite D call. The CDR3 runs 14 residues. The V gene's germline CDR1 is SSHAT and CDR2 FNYEAQ (reference sequence). CDR3 DNA sequence: TGTGCTAGCAGCGTCGAACTTAGCTCCTACGAGCAGTACTTC. This gives the protein CASSVELSSYEQYF.